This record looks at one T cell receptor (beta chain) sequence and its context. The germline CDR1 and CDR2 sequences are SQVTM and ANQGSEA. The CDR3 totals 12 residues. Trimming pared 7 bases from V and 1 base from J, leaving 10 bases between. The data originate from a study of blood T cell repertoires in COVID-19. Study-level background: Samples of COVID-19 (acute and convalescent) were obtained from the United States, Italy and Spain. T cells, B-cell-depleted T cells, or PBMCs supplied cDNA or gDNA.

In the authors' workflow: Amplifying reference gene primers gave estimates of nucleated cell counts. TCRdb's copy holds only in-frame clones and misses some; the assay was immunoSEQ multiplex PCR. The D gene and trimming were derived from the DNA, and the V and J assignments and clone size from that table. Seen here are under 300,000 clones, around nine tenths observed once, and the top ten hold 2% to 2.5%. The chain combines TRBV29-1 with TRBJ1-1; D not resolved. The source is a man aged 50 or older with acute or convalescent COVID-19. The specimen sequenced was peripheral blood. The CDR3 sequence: CSAPVPNTEAFF. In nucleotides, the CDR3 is TGCAGCGCCCCGGTCCCGAACACTGAAGCTTTCTTT. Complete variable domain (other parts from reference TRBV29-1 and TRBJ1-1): SAVISQKPSRDICQRGTSLTIQCQVDSQVTMMFWYRQQPGQSLTLIATANQGSEATYESGFVIDKFPISRPNLTFSTLTVSNMSPEDSSIYLCSAPVPNTEAFFGQGTRLTVV.